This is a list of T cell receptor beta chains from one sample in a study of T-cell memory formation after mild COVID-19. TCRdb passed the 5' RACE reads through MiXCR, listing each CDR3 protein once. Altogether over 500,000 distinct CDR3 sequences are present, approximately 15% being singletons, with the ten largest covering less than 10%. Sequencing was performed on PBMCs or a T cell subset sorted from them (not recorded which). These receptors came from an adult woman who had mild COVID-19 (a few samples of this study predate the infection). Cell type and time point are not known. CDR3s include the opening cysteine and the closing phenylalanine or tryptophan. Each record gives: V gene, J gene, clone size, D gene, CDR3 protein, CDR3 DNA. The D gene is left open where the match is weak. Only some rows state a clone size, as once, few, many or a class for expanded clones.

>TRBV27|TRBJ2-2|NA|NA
CASGGVYTGELFF
TGTGCCAGCGGAGGGGTCTACACCGGGGAGCTGTTTTTT
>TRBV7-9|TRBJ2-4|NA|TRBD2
CASSLGREFQYF
TGTGCCAGCAGCTTGGGGAGGGAATTTCAGTACTTC
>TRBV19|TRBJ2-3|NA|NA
CASSTSLLSTDTQYF
TGTGCCAGTAGTACCAGCCTCTTAAGCACAGATACGCAGTATTTT
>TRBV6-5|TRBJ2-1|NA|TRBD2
CASSLNTGTLAGNEQFF
TGTGCCAGCAGTTTGAACACCGGGACGCTAGCGGGCAATGAGCAGTTCTTC
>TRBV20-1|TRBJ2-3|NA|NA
CSAMTPPARADTQYF
TGCAGTGCTATGACTCCTCCCGCTCGGGCAGATACGCAGTATTTT
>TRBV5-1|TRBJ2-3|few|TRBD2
CASSFGLAGGSTDTQYF
TGCGCCAGCAGCTTTGGACTAGCGGGAGGGAGCACAGATACGCAGTATTTT
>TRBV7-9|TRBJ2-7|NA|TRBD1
CASSFSVGQGDYEQYF
TGTGCCAGCAGCTTTTCGGTAGGACAGGGTGACTACGAGCAGTACTTC
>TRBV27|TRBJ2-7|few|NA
CASSGDAGTYEQYF
TGTGCCAGCAGTGGGGACGCGGGAACCTACGAGCAGTACTTC
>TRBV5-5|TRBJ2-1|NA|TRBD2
CASRSWTSGHNEQFF
TGTGCCAGCAGATCTTGGACTAGCGGTCACAATGAGCAGTTCTTC
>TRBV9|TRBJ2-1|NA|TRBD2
CASSVDPGLVGNEQFF
TGTGCCAGCAGCGTAGACCCGGGACTAGTAGGCAATGAGCAGTTCTTC
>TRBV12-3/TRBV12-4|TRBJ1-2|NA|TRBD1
CASRGDRAGYTF
TGTGCCAGCAGGGGGGACAGGGCTGGCTACACCTTC
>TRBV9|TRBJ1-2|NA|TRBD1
CASSVGTGSNYGYTF
TGTGCCAGCAGCGTCGGGACAGGGAGTAACTATGGCTACACCTTC
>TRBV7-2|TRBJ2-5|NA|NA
CASSSLWGTAQETQYF
TGTGCCAGCAGCTCATTATGGGGGACCGCACAAGAGACCCAGTACTTC
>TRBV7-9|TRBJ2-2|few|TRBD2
CASSLPGEGENTGELFF
TGTGCCAGCAGCCTCCCTGGGGAGGGAGAAAACACCGGGGAGCTGTTTTTT
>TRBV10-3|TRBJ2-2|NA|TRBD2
CAIKSSGDLNTGELFF
TGTGCCATCAAATCCAGCGGGGACTTAAACACCGGGGAGCTGTTTTTT
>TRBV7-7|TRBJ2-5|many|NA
CASSSGRTGQETQYF
TGTGCCAGCAGCTCAGGGAGGACAGGTCAAGAGACCCAGTACTTC
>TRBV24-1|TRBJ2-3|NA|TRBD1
CATSDSRQGGTDTQYF
TGTGCCACCAGTGATTCACGACAGGGCGGCACAGATACGCAGTATTTT
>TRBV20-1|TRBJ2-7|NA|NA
CSARRGVREDNEQYF
TGCAGTGCTAGAAGGGGGGTACGGGAGGACAACGAGCAGTACTTC
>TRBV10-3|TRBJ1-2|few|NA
CAISAVVSGPTLNYGYTF
TGTGCCATCAGTGCCGTCGTATCGGGACCGACTCTTAACTATGGCTACACCTTC
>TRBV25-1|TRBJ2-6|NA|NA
CASTGTGYSSGANVLTF
TGTGCCAGCACGGGGACCGGGTATAGCTCTGGGGCCAACGTCCTGACTTTC
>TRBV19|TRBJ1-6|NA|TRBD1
CASSWGQGYNSPLHF
TGTGCCAGTAGTTGGGGACAGGGGTATAATTCACCCCTCCACTTT
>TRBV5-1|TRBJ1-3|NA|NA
CASSLRPPGVTISGNTIYF
TGCGCCAGCAGCTTGCGACCACCCGGCGTCACAATCTCTGGAAACACCATATATTTT
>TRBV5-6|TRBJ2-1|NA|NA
CASSFLGFGLGQFF
TGTGCCAGCAGCTTTTTGGGATTTGGACTCGGGCAGTTCTTC
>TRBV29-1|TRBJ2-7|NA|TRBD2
CSVDGTSGGTYEQYF
TGCAGCGTTGATGGGACTAGCGGGGGAACCTACGAGCAGTACTTC
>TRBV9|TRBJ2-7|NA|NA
CASSPTGGINTYEQYF
TGTGCCAGCAGCCCCACGGGCGGGATCAATACCTACGAGCAGTACTTC